The present TCR beta chain was sequenced within a study of blood T cell repertoires in COVID-19. Under the authors' procedure: Amplification of reference gene primers provided the estimated nucleated cell counts. TCRdb keeps only in-frame clones here, not all; method: immunoSEQ multiplex PCR. The V and J calls and the clone size are those of that table, but D and trimming were determined from the DNA. The repertoire consists of 370,000 or so clones, with over 75% occurring once and the leading ten covering 1.3%. V lost 4 bases, J lost 4 bases, and 17 bases lay in between. This CDR3 contains 15 residues. Germline assignment: CDR1 SGHNT and CDR2 YYREEE (reference sequence). Resolution of symptoms, clearance, or two negative PCRs was present in recovered Cohort 3 donors.

This chain links TRBV5-4 with TRBJ1-2, with no clear D. Sequenced: PBMCs or T cells enriched from blood (not recorded which). The source of this sequence is a man aged 25 to 40 who had recovered from COVID-19. The CDR3 sequence: CASSPGVNYAYGYTF. The CDR3 DNA reads TGTGCCAGCAGCCCCGGAGTGAACTATGCCTATGGCTACACCTTC.